The clone carrying this T cell receptor (beta chain) was seen once. Its antigen is unknown. These data are taken from a study of CD8+ T cells in alopecia areata. Study-level points and caveats: Normal skin's resident alphabeta T cells are also sequenced in scalp samples. Mice gave a clearer picture of TCR sharing than patients did, possibly for HLA-related reasons. An increase in clonality over normal scalp was evident in lesional scalp, especially alopecia totalis/universalis.

Extraction and reverse transcription of RNA yielded cDNA as the sequencing template. Profiled with immunoSEQ multiplex PCR; TCRdb holds only in-frame clones, not every one. The table has around 300,000 clones, 45% to 70% seen once. The CDR3 is 15 amino acids. V dropped 8 bases and J dropped 2; count of bases not matched to a gene: 11. The V gene's germline CDR1 is MNHGY and CDR2 SAAAGT. Indicated treatment: oral pan-JAK inhibitor, 5-10 mg twice daily. The clonotype originates from a human donor with alopecia areata. The sequenced sample was CD4+ T cells sorted from blood, obtained at roughly week 53, from a patient treated with tofacitinib. The J gene is TRBJ2-7, the V gene TRBV6-8, with 8 positions matching TRBD2. Here the CDR3 reads CASPQASGHPYEQYF. As DNA, the CDR3 is TGTGCCAGCCCTCAGGCTAGCGGGCATCCCTACGAGCAGTACTTC.